By sample fraction, the clone carrying this T cell receptor beta chain is medium-sized (0.01 to 0.1%). Antigen specificity is unknown. Sequenced by immunoSEQ multiplex PCR; TCRdb stores in-frame clones only, minus some. The profile covers about a thousand clones, with 15% to 20% appearing a single time and about a sixth taken by the ten largest. V was clipped by 5 bases and J by 1 base, with 17 bases between them. Germline V gene data show CDR1 as SGHNT and CDR2 as YENEEA. The CDR3 is made up of 16 amino acids. This specimen comes from a study of T cells in localized non-small cell lung cancer. Study-wide results and caveats: Uninvolved adjacent lung had higher T cell clonality than tumor and all other tissues.

This TCR derives from a male donor older than 55 with stage III lung adenocarcinoma. This chain connects TRBV11-3 to TRBJ1-1, with D maybe TRBD1 (5 bases). The sequences come from normal lung tissue next to the tumor, collected before any cancer treatment. CDR3 loop: CASSREGTTRNTEAFF. The CDR3 nucleotides read TGTGCCAGCAGCCGCGAAGGGACCACCCGGAACACTGAAGCTTTCTTT.